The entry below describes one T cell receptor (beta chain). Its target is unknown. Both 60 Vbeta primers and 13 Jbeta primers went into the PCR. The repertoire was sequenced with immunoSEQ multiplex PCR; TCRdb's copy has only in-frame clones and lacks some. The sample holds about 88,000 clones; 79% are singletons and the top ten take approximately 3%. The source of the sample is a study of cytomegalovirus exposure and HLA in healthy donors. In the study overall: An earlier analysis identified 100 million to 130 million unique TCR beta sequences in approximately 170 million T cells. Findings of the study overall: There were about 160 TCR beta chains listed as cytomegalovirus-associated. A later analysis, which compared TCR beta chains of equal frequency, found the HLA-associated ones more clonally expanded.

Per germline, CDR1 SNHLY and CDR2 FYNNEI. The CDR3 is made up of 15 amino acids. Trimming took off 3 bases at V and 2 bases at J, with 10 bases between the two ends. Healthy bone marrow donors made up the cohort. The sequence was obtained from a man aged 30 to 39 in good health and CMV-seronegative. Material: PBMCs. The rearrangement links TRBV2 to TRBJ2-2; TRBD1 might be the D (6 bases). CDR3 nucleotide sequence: TGTGCCAGCAGTGAGGTCAGGGGAAACACCGGGGAGCTGTTTTTT. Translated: CASSEVRGNTGELFF.